This TCR beta chain was recovered during a study of cytomegalovirus exposure and HLA in healthy donors. Notes on the study in general: Productive status was seen about 87% or about 30% of the time for most TCR beta V segments in an earlier analysis.

With respect to this clone: Its specificity is not known.

The PCR used 60 Vbeta and 13 Jbeta primers. Libraries were prepared by immunoSEQ multiplex PCR; TCRdb keeps only in-frame clonotypes and omits some of them. The table records around 100,000 clones, 79% of them present only once. Per the germline V gene, CDR1 is MNHNS and CDR2 is SASEGT. Trimming left V 8 bases short and J 0 bases short, with 12 bases between. The length of the CDR3 is 14 residues. Sequencing was carried out using PBMCs. The V and J genes are TRBV6-1 and TRBJ2-3; the D is unclear. This TCR derives from a man aged 45 to 65 in good health and CMV-seropositive. In DNA, the CDR3 is TGTGCCAGCGGGCAGCTACATAGCACAGATACGCAGTATTTT. Translated: CASGQLHSTDTQYF.